This TCR beta chain was profiled in a study of T cell repertoires in cytomegalovirus infection. On the study more broadly: Peptides in the study included HLA-C-restricted and HLA-B-restricted CMV epitopes.

The ends were cut back, 2 bases at V and 8 bases at J, with 33 bases in the middle. The CDR3 covers 20 residues. CDR1 and CDR2 (germline): SEHNR, FQNEAQ (reference sequence). Ten or more counts support this clonotype. Its antigen is not known. Study results and caveats: Ex vivo responses were dominated by HLA-C-restricted CMV-specific TCR beta clonotypes. Accumulated public TCR beta family frequency recognized individuals carrying CMV together with the relevant HLA.

TCRdb reanalysed the reads using MiXCR and keeps one entry per CDR3 protein. This repertoire shows about 900,000 distinct CDR3 sequences, approximately 31% found once; its top ten account for around an eighth. Sequencing used cultured CD8+ T cells from PBMCs, obtained from culture after CMV antigen stimulation. The receptor was derived from a human donor in good health (CMV status not recorded). Some clones in this sample may be carry-over from other donors' samples. The chain joins TRBV7-9 to TRBJ1-2; the D gene is possibly TRBD1 (5 bases). CDR3: CASSLPESTITMDINIGYTF. CDR3 nucleotide sequence: TGTGCCAGCAGCTTACCGGAGTCGACGATTACAATGGACATTAACATCGGCTACACCTTC.